A selection of T cell receptor beta chains follows, all from one sample in a study of T cells in Graves' hyperthyroidism and ophthalmopathy. TCRdb ran MiXCR on the multiplex PCR reads and lists one entry per CDR3 protein. There are about 690,000 distinct CDR3 sequences in the sample; 15% to 20% occur only once, and about a sixth lies in the top ten. What was sequenced was blood. All receptors come from a man between 50 and 59 years old with Graves' hyperthyroidism. CDR3s include the opening cysteine and the closing phenylalanine or tryptophan. Each record gives: J gene, V gene, CDR3 protein.

TRBJ1-1 TRBV2 CASSDREGNTEAFF
TRBJ2-7 TRBV28 CASSFIGQQARRDEQYF
TRBJ2-5 TRBV14 CASSQGRGLRQETQYF
TRBJ2-2 TRBV4-1 CASSQTAGVGELFF
TRBJ1-4 TRBV19 CATQGFTTNEKLFF
TRBJ2-5 TRBV30 CAWSPGLAEETQYF
TRBJ2-3 TRBV12-3/TRBV12-4 CASNLGISTDTQYF
TRBJ2-6 TRBV2 CASSVGWGKGTHSGANVLTF
TRBJ2-7 TRBV28 CASSPRGEQYF
TRBJ2-7 TRBV10-2 CATSVGSLEYEQYF
TRBJ2-7 TRBV11-2 CASSLVQGATYEQYF
TRBJ2-5 TRBV29-1 CSLLPIQETQYF
TRBJ2-3 TRBV7-9 CASSSTWSGVVRRTDTQYF
TRBJ1-5 TRBV19 CASSIPISAQPQHF
TRBJ2-7 TRBV7-9 CASSMTGAHEQYF